Shown below are 26 T cell receptor beta chains from a single sample sequenced in a study of blood T cell repertoires in COVID-19. TCRdb's table, derived via immunoSEQ multiplex PCR, lists solely in-frame clones and lacks some. Here the sample spans about 200,000 clones, approximately 90% being singletons. Sequencing was performed on peripheral blood. These receptors originate from a man aged 50-59 years with COVID-19, enrolled during active disease.

This clone has a single count. The chain uses TRBV5-4 and TRBJ2-5; possibly TRBD1 for D (6 bases). CDR1 and CDR2 from the germline V gene are SGHNT and YYREEE (reference sequence). Trimming stripped 4 bases from V and 5 bases from J, with 21 bases between. This CDR3 has 16 residues. The CDR3: CASSAATGHFSETQYF. The CDR3, as DNA: TGTGCCAGCAGCGCCGCCACGGGACATTTTTCGGAGACCCAGTACTTC. The variable domain in full, completed from reference TRBV5-4 and TRBJ2-5, reads ETGVTQSPTHLIKTRGQQVTLRCSSQSGHNTVSWYQQALGQGPQFIFQYYREEENGRGNFPPRFSGLQFPNYSSELNVNALELDDSALYLCASSAATGHFSETQYFGPGTRLLVL.

This chain links TRBV5-6 with TRBJ1-1; TRBD1 agrees at 7 bases. From germline, CDR1 is SGHDT and CDR2 YYEEEE. The CDR3 length is 13 residues. With V trimmed by 3 bases and J by 5 bases, 4 bases remained unmatched. The chain's CDR3 is CASSYRGGTEAFF. CDR3 DNA: TGTGCCAGCAGCTACAGGGGTGGGACTGAAGCTTTCTTT.

This CDR3 reads CASSPRGVTNEKLFF. The CDR3 bases are TGTGCCAGCAGTCCGCGGGGTGTAACTAATGAAAAACTGTTTTTT. This chain links TRBV27 with TRBJ1-4; D is undetermined. Germline V gene lookup returns CDR1 MNHEY and CDR2 SMNVEV (reference sequence). V lost 5 bases, J lost 1 base, and 11 bases lay in between. The CDR3 contains 15 residues.

The genes are TRBV5-4 and TRBJ2-4; TRBD1 matches 11 bases. The length of the CDR3 is 18 residues. Germline values: CDR1 SGHNT, CDR2 YYREEE (reference sequence). The J segment lost 0 bases and the V segment lost 4 bases, leaving 9 bases of the junction unmatched. This CDR3 is CASSGQGAMAPAKNIQYF. CDR3 coding DNA: TGTGCCAGCAGCGGACAGGGGGCGATGGCCCCAGCCAAAAACATTCAGTACTTC.

In regard to this clone: Distinct nucleotide sequences in the sample also encode this CDR3. The chain couples TRBV18 to TRBJ2-3; 13 bases are shared with TRBD2. Per the germline V gene, CDR1 is KGHSH and CDR2 is LQKENI. V was clipped by 3 bases and J by 6 bases; unmatched bases: 0. There are 14 residues in the CDR3. Here the CDR3 DNA reads TGTGCCAGCTCACCGGGACTAGCGGGGGATACGCAGTATTTT. This translates into CASSPGLAGDTQYF.

This clone was counted a single time. This rearrangement joins TRBV7-3 to TRBJ2-1, with D uncertain. This CDR3 contains 16 residues. Between the trimmed V and J ends, which lost 0 bases and 0 bases, there was a span of 9 bases. Germline V gene data show CDR1 as SGHTA and CDR2 as FQGTGA. CDR3 in DNA: TGTGCCAGCAGCTTAACGGCCACCAGCTCCTACAATGAGCAGTTCTTC. As protein: CASSLTATSSYNEQFF.

The V and J genes are TRBV5-1 and TRBJ2-3, with 9 bases aligning to TRBD2. V trimming: 4 bases; J trimming: 2 bases; junction bases outside the gene matches: 2. The CDR3 extends over 14 amino acids. CDR1 is SGHRS, CDR2 YFSETQ, per germline. CDR3 region: CASSRTSDTDTQYF. In DNA, the CDR3 is TGCGCCAGCAGCCGGACTAGCGACACAGATACGCAGTATTTT. Looking up the rest from reference TRBV5-1 and TRBJ2-3 gives the full variable domain: KAGVTQTPRYLIKTRGQQVTLSCSPISGHRSVSWYQQTPGQGLQFLFEYFSETQRNKGNFPGRFSGRQFSNSRSEMNVSTLELGDSALYLCASSRTSDTDTQYFGPGTRLTVL.

The chain recombines TRBV12-3 or TRBV12-4 with TRBJ1-1; no reliable D call. The V end was cut by 5 bases, the J end by 6 bases, with 13 bases between. The CDR3 has 13 residues. CDR3 protein: CASSPEVRAEAFF. The CDR3 nucleotides are TGTGCCAGCAGTCCCGAAGTGAGGGCTGAAGCTTTCTTT.

This sequence joins TRBV19 and TRBJ1-1; the match to TRBD1 covers 12 bases. The CDR3 has 14 amino acids. Trimming took 7 bases from V and 7 from J; bases not matched to a gene: 7. Looked up from germline, CDR1 is LNHDA and CDR2 is SQIVND (reference sequence). The CDR3 sequence: CASIGTGGSGEAFF. The CDR3 DNA reads TGTGCCAGTATCGGGACAGGGGGCTCGGGTGAAGCTTTCTTT.

Here the CDR3 reads CASTVGATEAFF. The CDR3 DNA sequence: TGTGCCAGCACAGTGGGGGCCACTGAAGCTTTCTTT. The rearrangement joins TRBV11-2 to TRBJ1-1; a weak D match, TRBD1 (6 bases). The V and J ends lost 7 bases and 4 bases respectively, with 10 bases between them. The CDR3 spans 12 residues. Per germline, CDR1 SGHAT and CDR2 FQNNGV.

V and J are TRBV7-8 and TRBJ2-1; tentatively, D is TRBD2 (7 bases). Germline V gene lookup returns CDR1 SGHVS and CDR2 FQNEAQ. V was shortened by 5 bases and J by 0 bases, with 20 bases between the two germline ends. The CDR3 runs 18 residues. The CDR3 DNA sequence: TGTGCCAGCAGCCCACGGGGGCGCGGGAGATCCTCCTACAATGAGCAGTTCTTC. Its protein is CASSPRGRGRSSYNEQFF.

The V and J genes are TRBV18 and TRBJ2-5, with D maybe TRBD2 (6 bases). Germline CDR1 is KGHSH and CDR2 is LQKENI. The CDR3 extends over 14 amino acids. V was cut by 3 bases and J by 2 bases, with 10 bases left in between. The chain's CDR3 is CASSPGTPQETQYF. CDR3 coding DNA: TGTGCCAGCTCACCCGGGACTCCTCAAGAGACCCAGTACTTC.

Written as DNA, the CDR3 is TGTGCCAGCAGTCCGCGGGGGAGGAACACCGGGGAGCTGTTTTTT. Its protein product is CASSPRGRNTGELFF. The chain has TRBV27 and TRBJ2-2, with 7 bases matching TRBD2. The CDR3 is 15 residues long. Germline assignment: CDR1 MNHEY and CDR2 SMNVEV (reference sequence). Germline trimming cut 5 bases from V and 1 base from J; bases unmatched to any gene: 4.

The rearrangement uses TRBV14 and TRBJ2-1, with 11 bases that match TRBD2. Germline assignment: CDR1 SGHDN and CDR2 FVKESK. V lost 1 base to trimming and J lost 9 bases; unmatched junction nucleotides: 8. The CDR3 totals 16 residues. As DNA, the CDR3 is TGTGCCAGCAGCCAAGTTAGACTAGCGGGAAGTGGTGAGCAGTTCTTC. Its translation is CASSQVRLAGSGEQFF.

CDR3 coding DNA: TGTGCCAGCAGCTCTCGACAGGGTTTATCACCCCTCCACTTT. It encodes CASSSRQGLSPLHF. V usage is TRBV3-1 (or the pseudogene TRBV3-2) and J usage is TRBJ1-6, with 7 positions matching TRBD1. V trimming: 5 bases; J trimming: 10 bases; junction bases outside the gene matches: 8. Germline-derived CDR1 and CDR2 are LGHDT and YNNKEL (reference sequence). CDR3 length equals 14 residues.

The CDR3 DNA reads as TGTGCCAGCAGCTTAGGAGGGAGCCCCATCACCGGGGAGCTGTTTTTT. It is translated as CASSLGGSPITGELFF. The chain couples TRBV7-6 to TRBJ2-2; tentative D call: TRBD2 (5 bases). Trimming removed 1 base from V and 4 bases from J, with 13 bases in between. Germline-derived CDR1 and CDR2 are SGHVS and FNYEAQ. This CDR3 is 16 amino acids long.

The chain joins TRBV5-1 to TRBJ2-5; D may be TRBD2 (5 bases). V was pared by 4 bases and J by 7 bases, with 14 bases between. There are 13 residues in the CDR3. Germline lookup yields CDR1 SGHRS and CDR2 YFSETQ. CDR3 residues: CASSVDGAGTQYF. The CDR3 DNA follows: TGCGCCAGCAGCGTCGATGGCGCGGGGACCCAGTACTTC. Full variable domain (remainder filled in from reference TRBV5-1 and TRBJ2-5): KAGVTQTPRYLIKTRGQQVTLSCSPISGHRSVSWYQQTPGQGLQFLFEYFSETQRNKGNFPGRFSGRQFSNSRSEMNVSTLELGDSALYLCASSVDGAGTQYFGPGTRLLVL.

This clone was seen only once. The J gene is TRBJ2-1, the V gene TRBV9; TRBD2 matches at 9 bases. Germline lookup yields CDR1 SGDLS and CDR2 YYNGEE. The V and J ends lost 3 bases and 5 bases, in that order; junction bases with no gene match: 9. CDR3 length: 16 amino acids. The CDR3 DNA reads TGTGCCAGCAGCGCGAGGTCTAGCGGGGCCCACAATGAGCAGTTCTTC. Translation gives CASSARSSGAHNEQFF.

J is TRBJ2-7 and V is TRBV4-2; unclear D gene. V dropped 1 base and J dropped 3 bases, with 10 bases sitting between them. Germline CDR1 and CDR2: LGHNA and YNFKEQ. This CDR3 comprises 14 residues. The CDR3 coding sequence is TGTGCCAGCAGCCAAGCTTCGTCCCTCTACGAGCAGTACTTC. This sequence encodes CASSQASSLYEQYF.

This clone was counted between two and nine times. V gene TRBV14 combines with J gene TRBJ1-2, with a weak D call TRBD1 (5 bases). Germline V CDR1 and CDR2: SGHDN, FVKESK. V lost 4 bases to trimming and J lost 5 bases, with 17 bases between them. The CDR3 length is 15 residues. The CDR3 coding sequence is TGTGCCAGCAGCCCCCAAAGACAGAATAGTTATGGCTACACCTTC. This gives the protein CASSPQRQNSYGYTF.

This chain uses TRBV9 with TRBJ2-3, with 7 bases matching TRBD2. Germline V gene lookup returns CDR1 SGDLS and CDR2 YYNGEE. The V segment lost 3 bases and the J segment 4 bases; nucleotides outside the gene matches: 11. The CDR3 contains 16 residues. The chain's CDR3 is CASSEKLGGIPDTQYF. For the CDR3, the DNA is TGTGCCAGCAGCGAAAAGCTGGGAGGGATTCCAGATACGCAGTATTTT.

This clone was recorded only once. In nucleotides, the CDR3 is TGTGCCATCAGTATCAGCGGGAGTAATTACGAGCAGTACTTC. This codes for CAISISGSNYEQYF. V and J are TRBV10-3 and TRBJ2-7; 8 bases match TRBD2. V was clipped by 5 bases and J by 4 bases; unmatched bases: 7. Germline V CDR1 and CDR2: ENHRY, SYGVKD. The CDR3 sequence is 14 residues long.

V and J are TRBV5-8 and TRBJ2-7, with TRBD2 as a possible D gene (6 bases). The germline V gene encodes CDR1 SGHTS and CDR2 YDEGEE. The CDR3 length is 15 residues. V was shortened by 1 base and J by 4 bases, with 15 bases between the two germline ends. The CDR3, as DNA: TGTGCCAGCAGCTTGCCTGGCGGGGTTGCGTACGAGCAGTACTTC. Its protein product is CASSLPGGVAYEQYF.

This clone was observed a single time. The V call is TRBV18, the J call TRBJ1-4; TRBD1 aligns across 8 bases. The J segment lost 8 bases and the V segment lost 2 bases, leaving 1 base of the junction unmatched. CDR1 and CDR2 (germline): KGHSH, LQKENI. This CDR3 region has 13 residues. Here the CDR3 DNA reads TGTGCCAGCTCACCATACAGGGGGGAAAAACTGTTTTTT. Its translation: CASSPYRGEKLFF.

The chain joins TRBV19 to TRBJ2-4, with 8 positions matching TRBD1. V was clipped by 5 bases and J by 0 bases; unmatched bases: 9. Germline assignment: CDR1 LNHDA and CDR2 SQIVND (reference sequence). The CDR3 runs to 17 residues. The CDR3 protein is CASSSTGGIVAKNIQYF. CDR3 coding DNA: TGTGCCAGTAGTTCTACAGGGGGTATAGTAGCCAAAAACATTCAGTACTTC.

This sequence joins TRBV3-1 (or the pseudogene TRBV3-2) and TRBJ2-3; perhaps TRBD1 as D (6 bases). Trimming stripped 1 base from V and 3 bases from J, with 8 bases between. The germline gives CDR1 LGHDT, CDR2 YNNKEL (reference sequence). The CDR3 is 14 amino acids. The CDR3 loop reads CASSQGGGTDTQYF. Here the CDR3 DNA reads TGTGCCAGCAGCCAAGGAGGGGGAACAGATACGCAGTATTTT.